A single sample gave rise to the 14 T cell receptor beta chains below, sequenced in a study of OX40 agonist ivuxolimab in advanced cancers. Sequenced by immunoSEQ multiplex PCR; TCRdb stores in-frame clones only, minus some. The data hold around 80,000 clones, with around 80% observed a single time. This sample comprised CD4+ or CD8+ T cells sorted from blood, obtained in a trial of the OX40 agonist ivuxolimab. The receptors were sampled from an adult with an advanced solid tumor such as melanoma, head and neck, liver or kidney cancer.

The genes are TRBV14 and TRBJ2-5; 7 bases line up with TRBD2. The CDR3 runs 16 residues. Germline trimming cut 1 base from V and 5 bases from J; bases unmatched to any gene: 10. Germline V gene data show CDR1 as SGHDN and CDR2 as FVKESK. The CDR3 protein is CASSQGAGFSGETQYF. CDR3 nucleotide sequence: TGTGCCAGCAGCCAAGGGGCTGGGTTTAGCGGGGAGACCCAGTACTTC.

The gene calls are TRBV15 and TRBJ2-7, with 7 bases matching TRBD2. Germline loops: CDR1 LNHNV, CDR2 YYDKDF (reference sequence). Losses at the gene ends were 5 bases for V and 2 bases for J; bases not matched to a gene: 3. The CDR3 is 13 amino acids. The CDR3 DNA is TGTGCCACCAGCGGCGGACTAGCCTACGAGCAGTACTTC. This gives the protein CATSGGLAYEQYF.

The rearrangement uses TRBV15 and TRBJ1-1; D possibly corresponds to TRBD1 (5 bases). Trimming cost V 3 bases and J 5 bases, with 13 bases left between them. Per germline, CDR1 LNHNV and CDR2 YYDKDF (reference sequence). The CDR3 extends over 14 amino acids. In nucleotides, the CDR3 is TGTGCCACCAGCAGTTCTATTGGGGGAACTGAAGCTTTCTTT. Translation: CATSSSIGGTEAFF.

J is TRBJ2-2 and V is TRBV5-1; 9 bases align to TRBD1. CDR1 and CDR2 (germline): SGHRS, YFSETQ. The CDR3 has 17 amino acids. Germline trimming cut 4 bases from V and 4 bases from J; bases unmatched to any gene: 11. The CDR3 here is CASSPLVGTGSTGELFF. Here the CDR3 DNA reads TGCGCCAGCAGCCCCTTGGTAGGGACAGGGAGCACCGGGGAGCTGTTTTTT.

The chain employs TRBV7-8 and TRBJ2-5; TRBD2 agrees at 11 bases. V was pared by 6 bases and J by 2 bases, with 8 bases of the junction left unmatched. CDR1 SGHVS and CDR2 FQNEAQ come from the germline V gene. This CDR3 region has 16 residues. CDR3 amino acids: CASSKRLAGYQETQYF. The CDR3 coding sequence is TGTGCCAGCAGTAAACGACTAGCGGGGTATCAAGAGACCCAGTACTTC.

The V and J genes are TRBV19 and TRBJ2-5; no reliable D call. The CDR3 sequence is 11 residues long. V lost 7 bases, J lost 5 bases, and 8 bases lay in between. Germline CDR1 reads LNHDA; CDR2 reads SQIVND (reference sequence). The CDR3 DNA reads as TGTGCCAGTACGTCCGGGGAGACCCAGTACTTC. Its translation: CASTSGETQYF. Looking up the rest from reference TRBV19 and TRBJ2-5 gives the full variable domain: DGGITQSPKYLFRKEGQNVTLSCEQNLNHDAMYWYRQDPGQGLRLIYYSQIVNDFQKGDIAEGYSVSREKKESFPLTVTSAQKNPTAFYLCASTSGETQYFGPGTRLLVL.

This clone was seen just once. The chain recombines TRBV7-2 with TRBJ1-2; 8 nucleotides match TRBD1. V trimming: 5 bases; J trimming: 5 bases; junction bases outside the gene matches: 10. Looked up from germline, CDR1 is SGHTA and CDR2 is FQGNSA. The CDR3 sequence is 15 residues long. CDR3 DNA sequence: TGTGCCAGCAGCCCCCGGACAGGGCCCCAGTATGGCTACACCTTC. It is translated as CASSPRTGPQYGYTF.

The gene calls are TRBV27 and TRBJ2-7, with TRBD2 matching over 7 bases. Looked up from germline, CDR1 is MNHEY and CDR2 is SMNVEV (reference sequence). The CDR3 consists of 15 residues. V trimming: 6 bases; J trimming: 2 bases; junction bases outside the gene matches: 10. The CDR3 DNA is TGTGCCAGCAGGGGAGTGGGAGGGCTAACCTACGAGCAGTACTTC. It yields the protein CASRGVGGLTYEQYF.

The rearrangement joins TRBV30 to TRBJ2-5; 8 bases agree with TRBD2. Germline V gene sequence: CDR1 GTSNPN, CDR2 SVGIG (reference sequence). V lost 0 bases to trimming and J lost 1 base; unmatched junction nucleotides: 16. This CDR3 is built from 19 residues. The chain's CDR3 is CAWSVSWVRLAGFQETQYF. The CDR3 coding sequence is TGTGCCTGGAGTGTGAGTTGGGTTCGGCTAGCGGGTTTCCAAGAGACCCAGTACTTC. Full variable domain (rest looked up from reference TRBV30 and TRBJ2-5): SQTIHQWPATLVQPVGSPLSLECTVEGTSNPNLYWYRQAAGRGLQLLFYSVGIGQISSEVPQNLSASRPQDRQFILSSKKLLLSDSGFYLCAWSVSWVRLAGFQETQYFGPGTRLLVL.

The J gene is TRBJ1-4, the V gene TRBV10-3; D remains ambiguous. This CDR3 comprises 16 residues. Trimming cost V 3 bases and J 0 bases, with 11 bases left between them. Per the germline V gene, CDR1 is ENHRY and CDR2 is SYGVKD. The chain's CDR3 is CAISDPGFATNEKLFF. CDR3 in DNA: TGTGCCATCAGTGACCCGGGGTTTGCAACTAATGAAAAACTGTTTTTT.

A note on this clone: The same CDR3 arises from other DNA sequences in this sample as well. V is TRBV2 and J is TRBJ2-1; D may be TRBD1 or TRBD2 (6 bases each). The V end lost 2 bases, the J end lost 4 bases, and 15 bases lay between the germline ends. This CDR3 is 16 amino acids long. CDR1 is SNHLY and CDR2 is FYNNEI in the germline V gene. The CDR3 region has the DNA TGTGCCAGCAGTGAAAGAGTGGGGGGCTCATACAATGAGCAGTTCTTC. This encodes CASSERVGGSYNEQFF.

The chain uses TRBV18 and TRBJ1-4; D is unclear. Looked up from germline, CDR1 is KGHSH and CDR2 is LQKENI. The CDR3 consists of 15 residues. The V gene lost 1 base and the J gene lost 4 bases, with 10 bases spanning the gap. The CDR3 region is CASSPHREFNEKLFF. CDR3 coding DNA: TGTGCCAGCTCACCACACCGGGAATTTAATGAAAAACTGTTTTTT. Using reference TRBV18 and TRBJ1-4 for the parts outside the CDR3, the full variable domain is NAGVMQNPRHLVRRRGQEARLRCSPMKGHSHVYWYRQLPEEGLKFMVYLQKENIIDESGMPKERFSAEFPKEGPSILRIQQVVRGDSAAYFCASSPHREFNEKLFFGSGTQLSVL.

The CDR3 DNA sequence: TGCGCCAGCATGACACATAACTACAATGAGCAGTTCTTC. Amino acids: CASMTHNYNEQFF. This chain joins TRBV5-1 and TRBJ2-1, with D unclear. The CDR3 runs 13 residues. The germline CDR1 and CDR2 sequences are SGHRS and YFSETQ. Between the trimmed V and J ends, which lost 6 bases and 3 bases, there was a span of 10 bases.

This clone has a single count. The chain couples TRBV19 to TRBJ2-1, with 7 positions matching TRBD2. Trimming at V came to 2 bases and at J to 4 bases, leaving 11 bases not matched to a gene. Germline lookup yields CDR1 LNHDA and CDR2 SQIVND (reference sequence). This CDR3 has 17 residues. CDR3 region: CASSIMASGDPYNEQFF. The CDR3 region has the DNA TGTGCCAGTAGTATAATGGCTAGCGGAGATCCATACAATGAGCAGTTCTTC.